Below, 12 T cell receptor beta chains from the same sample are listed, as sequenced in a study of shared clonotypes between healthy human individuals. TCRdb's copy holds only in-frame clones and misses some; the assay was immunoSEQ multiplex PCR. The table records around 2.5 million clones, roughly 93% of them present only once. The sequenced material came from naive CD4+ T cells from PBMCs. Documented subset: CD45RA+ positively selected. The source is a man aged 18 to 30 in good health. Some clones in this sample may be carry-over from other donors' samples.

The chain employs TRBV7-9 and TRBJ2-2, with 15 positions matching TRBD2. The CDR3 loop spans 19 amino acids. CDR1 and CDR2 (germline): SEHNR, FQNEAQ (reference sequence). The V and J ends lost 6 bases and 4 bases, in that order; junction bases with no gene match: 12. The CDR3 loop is CASRPWGLAGGRGTGELFF. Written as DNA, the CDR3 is TGTGCCAGCAGACCATGGGGACTAGCGGGAGGTCGCGGCACCGGGGAGCTGTTTTTT.

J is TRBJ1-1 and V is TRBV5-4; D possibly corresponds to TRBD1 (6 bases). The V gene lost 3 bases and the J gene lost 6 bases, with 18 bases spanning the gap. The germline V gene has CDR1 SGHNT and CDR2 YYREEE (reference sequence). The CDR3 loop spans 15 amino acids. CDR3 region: CASSSVGATLAEAFF. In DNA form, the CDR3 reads TGTGCCAGCAGCTCGGTGGGGGCGACTTTGGCTGAAGCTTTCTTT. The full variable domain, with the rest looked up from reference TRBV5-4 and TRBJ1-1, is ETGVTQSPTHLIKTRGQQVTLRCSSQSGHNTVSWYQQALGQGPQFIFQYYREEENGRGNFPPRFSGLQFPNYSSELNVNALELDDSALYLCASSSVGATLAEAFFGQGTRLTVV.

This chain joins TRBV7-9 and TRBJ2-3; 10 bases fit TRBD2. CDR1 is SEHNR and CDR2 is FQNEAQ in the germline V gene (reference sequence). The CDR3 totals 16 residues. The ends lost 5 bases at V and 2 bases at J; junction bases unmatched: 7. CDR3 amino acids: CASSLKLAGYTDTQYF. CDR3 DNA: TGTGCCAGCAGCCTAAAACTAGCGGGGTACACAGATACGCAGTATTTT.

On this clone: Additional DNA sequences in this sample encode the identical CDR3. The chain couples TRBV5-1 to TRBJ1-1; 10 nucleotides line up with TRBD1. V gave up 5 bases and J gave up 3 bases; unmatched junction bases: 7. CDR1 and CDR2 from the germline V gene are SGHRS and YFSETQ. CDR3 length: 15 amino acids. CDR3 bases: TGCGCCAGCAGTCTATCCGGGACAGGGGACACTGAAGCTTTCTTT. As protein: CASSLSGTGDTEAFF.

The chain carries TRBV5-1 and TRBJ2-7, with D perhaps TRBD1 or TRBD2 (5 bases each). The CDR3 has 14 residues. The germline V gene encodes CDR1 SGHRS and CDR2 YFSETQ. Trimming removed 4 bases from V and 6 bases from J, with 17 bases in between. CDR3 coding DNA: TGCGCCAGCAGCAAAGGGGACCTAAGGGGCGAGCAGTACTTC. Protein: CASSKGDLRGEQYF.

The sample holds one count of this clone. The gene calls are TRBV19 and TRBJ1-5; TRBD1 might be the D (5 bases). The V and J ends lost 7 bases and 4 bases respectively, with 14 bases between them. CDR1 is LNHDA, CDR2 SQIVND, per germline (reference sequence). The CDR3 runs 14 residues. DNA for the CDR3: TGTGCCAGTACTCCGGGGCGTCAGAATCAGCCCCAGCATTTT. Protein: CASTPGRQNQPQHF.

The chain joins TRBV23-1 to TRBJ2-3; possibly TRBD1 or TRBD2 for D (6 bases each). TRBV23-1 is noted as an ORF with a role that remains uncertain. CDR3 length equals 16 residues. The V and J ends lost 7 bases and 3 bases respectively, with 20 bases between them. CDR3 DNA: TGCGCCAGCACGGACTACAGGGAAGCGTTTACAGATACGCAGTATTTT. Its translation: CASTDYREAFTDTQYF.

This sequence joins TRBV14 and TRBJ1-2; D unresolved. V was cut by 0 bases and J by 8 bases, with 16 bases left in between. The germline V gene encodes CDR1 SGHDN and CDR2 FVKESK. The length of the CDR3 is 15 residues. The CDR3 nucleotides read TGTGCCAGCAGCCAAGAAGCGGGAGTACTTCAGGGCTACACCTTC. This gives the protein CASSQEAGVLQGYTF.

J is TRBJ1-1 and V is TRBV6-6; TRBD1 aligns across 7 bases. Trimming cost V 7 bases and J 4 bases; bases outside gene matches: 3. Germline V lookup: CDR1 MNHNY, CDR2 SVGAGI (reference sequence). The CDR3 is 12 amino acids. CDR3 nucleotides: TGTGCCAGCACACGACAGGGCACTGAAGCTTTCTTT. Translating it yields CASTRQGTEAFF.

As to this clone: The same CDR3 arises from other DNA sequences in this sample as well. The CDR3 sequence is CSVETGYEQYF. Here the CDR3 DNA reads TGCAGCGTGGAGACAGGCTACGAGCAGTACTTC. V gene TRBV29-1 combines with J gene TRBJ2-7; a possible D gene is TRBD1 (6 bases). CDR3 length equals 11 residues. The V end lost 6 bases, the J end lost 3 bases, and 9 bases lay between the germline ends. Germline values: CDR1 SQVTM, CDR2 ANQGSEA.

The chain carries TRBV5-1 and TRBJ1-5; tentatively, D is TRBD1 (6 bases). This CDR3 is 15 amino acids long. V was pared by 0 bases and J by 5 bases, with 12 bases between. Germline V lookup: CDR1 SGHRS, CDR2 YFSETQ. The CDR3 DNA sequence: TGCGCCAGCAGCTTGGTTGCAGGGGTGTATCAGCCCCAGCATTTT. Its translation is CASSLVAGVYQPQHF.

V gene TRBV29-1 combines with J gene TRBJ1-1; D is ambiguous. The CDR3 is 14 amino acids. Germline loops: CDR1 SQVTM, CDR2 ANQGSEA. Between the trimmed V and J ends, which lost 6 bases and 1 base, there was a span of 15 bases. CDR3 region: CSVQIPPANTEAFF. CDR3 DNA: TGCAGCGTCCAGATTCCCCCGGCGAACACTGAAGCTTTCTTT.